Each of the 29 T cell receptor beta chains below was sequenced from the same sample in a study of shared clonotypes between healthy human individuals. TCRdb's table, derived via immunoSEQ multiplex PCR, lists solely in-frame clones and lacks some. The sample shows roughly 2.1 million clones, just over 90% of them seen only once. CD45RO negativity and positive selection for CCR7 defined naive CD8 cells, a population that excluded terminally differentiated effector memory CD45RA+ cells. Sequencing used naive CD8+ T cells from PBMCs. The receptors were sampled from a man between 18 and 35 years old in good health. Some clones in this sample may be carry-over from other donors' samples.

V gene TRBV5-1 combines with J gene TRBJ1-2; no reliable D call. The CDR3 sequence is 16 residues long. Germline values: CDR1 SGHRS, CDR2 YFSETQ. The V end lost 0 bases, the J end lost 4 bases, and 16 bases lay between the germline ends. The CDR3 sequence is CASSLAKPGGGYGYTF. The CDR3 DNA is TGCGCCAGCAGCTTGGCCAAGCCGGGCGGTGGCTATGGCTACACCTTC.

This chain joins TRBV7-8 and TRBJ2-7; D is possibly TRBD2 (6 bases). CDR1 is SGHVS, CDR2 FQNEAQ, per germline. Trimming cost V 1 base and J 2 bases, with 21 bases left between them. The CDR3 totals 18 residues. This chain's CDR3 is CASSLVIFGRTEAYEQYF. CDR3 nucleotides: TGTGCCAGCAGCTTAGTAATTTTCGGGAGAACCGAAGCCTACGAGCAGTACTTC.

The V and J genes are TRBV7-2 and TRBJ2-7, with 9 bases fitting TRBD1. Germline lookup yields CDR1 SGHTA and CDR2 FQGNSA. This CDR3 comprises 13 residues. Trimming at V came to 5 bases and at J to 7 bases, leaving 6 bases not matched to a gene. The CDR3 DNA follows: TGTGCCAGCAGCCGGGACAGGGAAAGAGAGCAGTACTTC. Amino acids: CASSRDREREQYF.

A remark on this clone: Without the conserved terminal phenylalanine or tryptophan, this CDR3 likely stems from a read error. The chain employs TRBV4-3 and TRBJ2-7; D is possibly TRBD1 or TRBD2 (5 bases each). Trimming cost V 0 bases and J 2 bases, with 17 bases left between them. CDR1 is LGHNA, CDR2 YSLEER, per germline. This CDR3 is 17 amino acids long. The CDR3 nucleotides read TGCGCCAGCAGCCAAGATTCGGCTAGGGGAGAGGCCTACGAGCAGTACTCC. The encoded protein is CASSQDSARGEAYEQYS.

This clone is a singleton in its sample. V is TRBV13 and J is TRBJ1-2; D is unresolved. In germline, CDR1 is PRHDT, CDR2 FYEKMQ (reference sequence). Between the trimmed V and J ends, which lost 2 bases and 1 base, there was a span of 14 bases. The CDR3 totals 16 residues. CDR3 loop: CASSLFKDGSNYGYTF. DNA for the CDR3: TGTGCCAGCAGCTTATTTAAGGATGGGAGTAACTATGGCTACACCTTC.

This clone was recorded only once. The V gene is TRBV5-5, the J gene TRBJ2-7; D might be TRBD2 (6 bases). The CDR3 contains 14 residues. Trimming took off 0 bases at V and 3 bases at J, with 10 bases between the two ends. CDR1 and CDR2 from the germline V gene are SGHKS and YYEKEE (reference sequence). The CDR3 here is CASSLAPSVYEQYF. The DNA for the CDR3 is TGTGCCAGCAGCTTGGCGCCTAGCGTCTACGAGCAGTACTTC.

The rearrangement joins TRBV29-1 to TRBJ2-7, with D perhaps assigned TRBD1 or TRBD2 (6 bases each). Germline V CDR1 and CDR2: SQVTM, ANQGSEA. The CDR3 is 13 amino acids. The V end lost 7 bases, the J end lost 6 bases, and 19 bases lay between the germline ends. This CDR3 is CSAYGGLGLEQYF. The CDR3 DNA follows: TGCAGCGCCTATGGGGGGCTCGGCCTCGAGCAGTACTTC.

The V gene is TRBV14, the J gene TRBJ2-1; tentative D call: TRBD2 (5 bases). V lost 0 bases and J lost 7, with 19 bases in between. CDR1 and CDR2 from the germline V gene are SGHDN and FVKESK. This CDR3 spans 17 amino acids. The CDR3 sequence: CASSQENPTGRRNEQFF. The CDR3 DNA is TGTGCCAGCAGCCAAGAAAACCCAACGGGTCGGAGGAATGAGCAGTTCTTC.

The chain carries TRBV6-4 and TRBJ1-2; 8 bases agree with TRBD1. Germline V gene data show CDR1 as MRHNA and CDR2 as SNTAGT. This CDR3 spans 15 amino acids. V dropped 3 bases and J dropped 3; count of bases not matched to a gene: 6. The CDR3 sequence is CASSDGLDRDYGYTF. The CDR3 DNA follows: TGTGCCAGCAGTGATGGGTTGGACAGGGACTATGGCTACACCTTC.

The J gene is TRBJ2-1, the V gene TRBV9, with D possibly TRBD2 on 5 matching bases. Germline V gives CDR1 SGDLS, CDR2 YYNGEE. Trimming took off 4 bases at V and 6 bases at J, with 23 bases between the two ends. CDR3 size: 17 residues. The CDR3 nucleotides are TGTGCCAGCAGCCCTCCTCCCGGACTTCGACCCGCCAATGAGCAGTTCTTC. It encodes CASSPPPGLRPANEQFF.

The chain has TRBV2 and TRBJ2-2, with a tentative D call TRBD1 (5 bases). This CDR3 has 15 residues. CDR1 and CDR2 (germline): SNHLY, FYNNEI. The V end lost 3 bases, the J end lost 5 bases, and 13 bases lay between the germline ends. The CDR3 DNA reads as TGTGCCAGCAGTGATGGAGCAGGGTGGACCGGGGAGCTGTTTTTT. Translation gives CASSDGAGWTGELFF.

The V gene is TRBV5-6, the J gene TRBJ2-5; 10 bases line up with TRBD1. This CDR3 region has 15 residues. Germline V gives CDR1 SGHDT, CDR2 YYEEEE. After removal of 3 bases from V and 5 bases from J, the junction contained 7 bases not matched to a gene. CDR3 sequence (DNA): TGTGCCAGCAGCTCTTTCGGGACAGGGGAGGAGACCCAGTACTTC. Translation: CASSSFGTGEETQYF.

The chain's CDR3 is CASSQDPEGQPQHF. DNA for the CDR3: TGCGCCAGCAGCCAAGATCCGGAGGGTCAGCCCCAGCATTTT. The chain carries TRBV4-1 and TRBJ1-5, with unresolved D. V was trimmed by 0 bases and J by 6 bases, leaving 9 bases between them. Germline V gives CDR1 MGHRA, CDR2 YSYEKL. The CDR3 contains 14 residues.

This chain connects TRBV7-9 to TRBJ2-1; 7 bases are a match to TRBD1. The CDR3 is 14 residues long. Per the germline V gene, CDR1 is SEHNR and CDR2 is FQNEAQ (reference sequence). Trimming took 5 bases from V and 7 from J; bases not matched to a gene: 8. The CDR3: CASSARQGINEQFF. The CDR3 DNA reads as TGTGCCAGCAGCGCCCGACAGGGTATAAATGAGCAGTTCTTC.

This chain joins TRBV4-3 and TRBJ2-1; TRBD2 matches at 11 bases. The germline V gene encodes CDR1 LGHNA and CDR2 YSLEER. Trimming took 3 bases from V and 8 from J; bases not matched to a gene: 9. The CDR3 is 16 amino acids. CDR3 sequence (DNA): TGCGCCAGCAGCCACCTACTAGCGGGAGAAAACTATGAGCAGTTCTTC. This encodes CASSHLLAGENYEQFF.

The V gene is TRBV10-3, the J gene TRBJ2-7; D may correspond to TRBD1 or TRBD2 (5 bases each). The CDR3 has 14 residues. Germline V gene data show CDR1 as ENHRY and CDR2 as SYGVKD. V was cut by 2 bases and J by 5 bases, with 13 bases left in between. The CDR3 spells CAISEGRGLNEQYF. CDR3 DNA sequence: TGTGCCATCAGTGAGGGTCGGGGCTTGAACGAGCAGTACTTC.

J is TRBJ1-2 and V is TRBV7-3; no clear D. The V and J ends lost 4 bases and 2 bases respectively, with 2 bases between them. This CDR3 is built from 11 residues. Germline CDR1 is SGHTA and CDR2 is FQGTGA. Here the CDR3 reads CASSSNYGYTF. CDR3 sequence (DNA): TGTGCCAGCAGCTCGAACTATGGCTACACCTTC.

The chain couples TRBV29-1 to TRBJ2-1; possibly TRBD2 for D (5 bases). This CDR3 is 14 amino acids long. CDR1 is SQVTM and CDR2 is ANQGSEA in the germline V gene. Trimming removed 6 bases at V and 0 bases at J, with 12 bases between. CDR3 DNA: TGCAGCGTACGAGGGTTCAGCTCCTACAATGAGCAGTTCTTC. It yields the protein CSVRGFSSYNEQFF.

The CDR3 nucleotides are TGTGCCAGCAGCTTAATTATGGGAGAGACCCAGTACTTC. This gives the protein CASSLIMGETQYF. This sequence joins TRBV5-6 and TRBJ2-5; D is ambiguous. This CDR3 is built from 13 residues. Germline values: CDR1 SGHDT, CDR2 YYEEEE. Trimming removed 2 bases at V and 4 bases at J, with 9 bases between.

CDR3 region: CASSLGKANQPQHF. The CDR3 DNA reads TGTGCCAGCAGTTTAGGGAAGGCGAATCAGCCCCAGCATTTT. This rearrangement joins TRBV27 to TRBJ1-5; D is undetermined. Germline assignment: CDR1 MNHEY and CDR2 SMNVEV (reference sequence). Trimming pared 2 bases from V and 4 bases from J, leaving 9 bases between. The CDR3 has 14 residues.

The CDR3 DNA reads as TGTGCCAGCAGCGTTTTCCCCGACCTAGCGGGGGTCACAGATACGCAGTATTTT. Translating gives CASSVFPDLAGVTDTQYF. The chain employs TRBV9 and TRBJ2-3; 10 bases line up with TRBD2. Per germline, CDR1 SGDLS and CDR2 YYNGEE. V lost 2 bases and J lost 2; bases outside the gene matches: 11. The CDR3 covers 18 residues.

The rearrangement uses TRBV7-8 and TRBJ1-5; D may be TRBD1 (5 bases). V gave up 5 bases and J gave up 6 bases, with 14 bases separating them. CDR1 is SGHVS, CDR2 FQNEAQ, per germline. The length of the CDR3 is 14 residues. The CDR3 loop reads CASSEATGGQPQHF. In nucleotides, the CDR3 is TGTGCCAGCAGCGAGGCCACGGGGGGTCAGCCCCAGCATTTT.

This chain uses TRBV19 with TRBJ1-1; TRBD1 is a possible D gene (6 bases). The CDR3 has 14 residues. CDR1 and CDR2 (germline): LNHDA, SQIVND (reference sequence). V shed 2 bases and J shed 4 bases, with 11 bases lying between them. The CDR3 bases are TGTGCCAGTAGTATAAGGCGGGGGGCCACTGAAGCTTTCTTT. Amino acids: CASSIRRGATEAFF.

The chain recombines TRBV7-8 with TRBJ2-3; D is undetermined. The CDR3 length is 15 residues. The germline gives CDR1 SGHVS, CDR2 FQNEAQ. Trimming cost V 6 bases and J 5 bases, with 18 bases left between them. CDR3 in DNA: TGTGCCAGCAGGGCCGAACACTCCTGGGGAGATACGCAGTATTTT. Its protein product is CASRAEHSWGDTQYF.

The J gene is TRBJ1-5, the V gene TRBV28; D not resolved. CDR1 is MDHEN, CDR2 SYDVKM, per germline. The CDR3 has 14 amino acids. V lost 3 bases and J lost 4, with 10 bases in between. CDR3 coding DNA: TGTGCCAGCAGTTTTGCGCCGAAAAATCAGCCCCAGCATTTT. It translates to CASSFAPKNQPQHF.

The CDR3 DNA reads as TGTGCCAGTGATACCGGGACAGGACCTTATGGCTACACCTTC. Translating gives CASDTGTGPYGYTF. The chain is built from TRBV19 and TRBJ1-2, with 8 bases fitting TRBD1. Germline lookup yields CDR1 LNHDA and CDR2 SQIVND (reference sequence). This CDR3 has 14 residues. V shed 8 bases, J shed 5 bases, and the junction held 10 bases outside the gene matches.

The rearrangement links TRBV7-9 to TRBJ2-5, with unresolved D. Germline assignment: CDR1 SEHNR and CDR2 FQNEAQ (reference sequence). The V gene lost 8 bases and the J gene lost 3 bases, with 16 bases spanning the gap. The CDR3 totals 14 residues. In DNA form, the CDR3 reads TGTGCCAGCGATACTGGGGAAATCGAAGAGACCCAGTACTTC. This sequence encodes CASDTGEIEETQYF.

This chain links TRBV5-6 with TRBJ1-2, with D tentatively TRBD1 (5 bases). Germline V gene lookup returns CDR1 SGHDT and CDR2 YYEEEE. This CDR3 region has 14 residues. V was trimmed by 4 bases and J by 7 bases, leaving 17 bases between them. The DNA of the CDR3 is TGTGCCAGCAGCCATCGCACCGGGACCCTTGGCTACACCTTC. It yields the protein CASSHRTGTLGYTF.

J is TRBJ2-7 and V is TRBV7-9; the D gene is possibly TRBD2 (5 bases). Trimming pared 3 bases from V and 2 bases from J, leaving 17 bases between. Germline V gene data show CDR1 as SEHNR and CDR2 as FQNEAQ (reference sequence). The CDR3 length is 16 residues. CDR3 DNA sequence: TGTGCCAGCAGCTTCTCTCTAGGACTTGCCGCCTACGAGCAGTACTTC. Its protein is CASSFSLGLAAYEQYF.